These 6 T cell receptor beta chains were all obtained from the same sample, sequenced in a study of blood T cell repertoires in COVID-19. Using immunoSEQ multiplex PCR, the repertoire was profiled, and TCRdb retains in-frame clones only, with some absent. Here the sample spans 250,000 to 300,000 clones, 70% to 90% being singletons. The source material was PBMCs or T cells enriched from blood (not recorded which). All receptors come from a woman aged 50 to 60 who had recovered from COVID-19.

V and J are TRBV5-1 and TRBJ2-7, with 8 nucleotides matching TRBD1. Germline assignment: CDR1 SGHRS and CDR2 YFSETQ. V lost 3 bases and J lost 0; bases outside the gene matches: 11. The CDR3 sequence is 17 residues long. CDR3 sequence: CASSWDRLRLGSYEQYF. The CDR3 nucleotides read TGCGCCAGCAGCTGGGACAGGTTGCGTCTGGGCTCCTACGAGCAGTACTTC.

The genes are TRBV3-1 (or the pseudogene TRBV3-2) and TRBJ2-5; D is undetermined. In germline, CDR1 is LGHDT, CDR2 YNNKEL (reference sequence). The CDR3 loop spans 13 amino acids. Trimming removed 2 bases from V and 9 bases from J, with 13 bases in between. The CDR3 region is CASSQMTSQPQYF. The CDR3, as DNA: TGTGCCAGCAGCCAAATGACAAGCCAGCCCCAGTACTTC.

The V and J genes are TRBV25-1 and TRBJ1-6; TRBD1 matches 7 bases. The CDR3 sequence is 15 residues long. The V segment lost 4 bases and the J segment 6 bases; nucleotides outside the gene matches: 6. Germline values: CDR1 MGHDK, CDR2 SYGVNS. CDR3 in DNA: TGTGCCAGCAGTGCGACCGGGACAGCTAATTCACCCCTCCACTTT. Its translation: CASSATGTANSPLHF.

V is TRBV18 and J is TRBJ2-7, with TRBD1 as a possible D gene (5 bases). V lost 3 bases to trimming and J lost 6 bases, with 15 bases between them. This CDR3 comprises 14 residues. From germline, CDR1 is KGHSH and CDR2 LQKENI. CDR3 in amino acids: CASSPALDSSEQYF. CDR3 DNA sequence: TGTGCCAGCTCACCCGCCTTAGACAGTAGCGAGCAGTACTTC. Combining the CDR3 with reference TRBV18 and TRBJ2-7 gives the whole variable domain NAGVMQNPRHLVRRRGQEARLRCSPMKGHSHVYWYRQLPEEGLKFMVYLQKENIIDESGMPKERFSAEFPKEGPSILRIQQVVRGDSAAYFCASSPALDSSEQYFGPGTRLTVT.

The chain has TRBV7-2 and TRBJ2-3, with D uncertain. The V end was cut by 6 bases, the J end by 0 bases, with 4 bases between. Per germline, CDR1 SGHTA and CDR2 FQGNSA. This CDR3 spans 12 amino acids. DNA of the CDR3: TGTGCCAGCAGTCCTAGCACAGATACGCAGTATTTT. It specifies CASSPSTDTQYF.

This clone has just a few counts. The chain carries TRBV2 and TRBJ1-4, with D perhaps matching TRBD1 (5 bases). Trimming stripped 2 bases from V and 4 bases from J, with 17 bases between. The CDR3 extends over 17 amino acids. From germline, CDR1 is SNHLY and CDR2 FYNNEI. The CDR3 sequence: CASSESPPTALNEKLFF. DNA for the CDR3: TGTGCCAGCAGTGAATCCCCCCCGACAGCCCTTAATGAAAAACTGTTTTTT.